The 19 T cell receptor beta chains presented below share a single source sample, sequenced in a study of Graves' ophthalmopathy and Graves' hyperthyroidism. RNA transcripts served as template for amplifying TCR beta CDR3 sequences. RT-PCR with HTBI primers came first, then second-round multiplex PCR. TCRdb used MiXCR to reprocess the multiplex PCR reads, holding one entry per CDR3 protein. The table records hundreds of thousands of distinct CDR3 sequences, about 20% of them present only once. Source material: peripheral blood. These receptors originate from a woman under 30 with stable Graves' hyperthyroidism. Some clones in this sample may be carry-over from other donors' samples.

This clonotype was recorded once. The V call is TRBV9, the J call TRBJ2-2; 10 bases line up with TRBD1. The CDR3 spans 16 residues. J lost 3 bases, V lost 0 bases, and 2 bases had no gene match. Germline CDR1 reads SGDLS; CDR2 reads YYNGEE. CDR3: CASSVVGQGYTGELFF. In DNA, the CDR3 is TGTGCCAGCAGCGTAGTGGGACAGGGGTACACCGGGGAGCTGTTTTTT.

On this clonotype: A much larger clone lies one base from this, so it may be a read error. The chain recombines TRBV11-2 with TRBJ2-6; 10 bases match TRBD1. The germline V gene has CDR1 SGHAT and CDR2 FQNNGV. The CDR3 spans 18 residues. CDR3 DNA sequence: TGTGCCAGCAGCTCGTTCCGGGACAGGGGTTCTGGGGCCAACGCCCTGACTTTC. Translating gives CASSSFRDRGSGANALTF.

Comment on this clonotype: A much larger clone lies a single base off, so this may be a read error. The gene calls are TRBV6-2 or TRBV6-3 and TRBJ1-1; D is undetermined. The CDR3 covers 13 residues. The germline gives CDR1 MNHEY, CDR2 SVGEGT. The CDR3 DNA reads TGTGCCAGCAGTTACTTTGCGAACACTGAAGCTTGCTTT. It is translated as CASSYFANTEACF.

The gene calls are TRBV3-1 and TRBJ1-6, with 10 bases aligning to TRBD1. J was trimmed by 8 bases and V by 5 bases; bases with no gene match: 3. The length of the CDR3 is 14 residues. CDR1 and CDR2 (germline): LGHDT, YNNKEL (reference sequence). CDR3 nucleotide sequence: TGTGCCAGCAGCACGACAGGGGGCGATTCACCCCTCCACTTT. Amino acid sequence: CASSTTGGDSPLHF. The full variable domain, in which reference TRBV3-1 and TRBJ1-6 provide the parts outside the CDR3, is DTAVSQTPKYLVTQMGNDKSIKCEQNLGHDTMYWYKQDSKKFLKIMFSYNNKELIINETVPNRFSPKSPDKAHLNLHINSLELGDSAVYFCASSTTGGDSPLHFGNGTRLTVT.

Ten or more counts support this clonotype. This rearrangement joins TRBV11-2 to TRBJ2-5; D uncertain. In germline, CDR1 is SGHAT, CDR2 FQNNGV. Trimming took 4 bases from V and 5 from J, leaving 14 bases between them. The CDR3 length is 14 residues. CDR3 residues: CASSSRVEMETQYF. CDR3 nucleotide sequence: TGTGCCAGCAGCTCTCGGGTGGAGATGGAGACCCAGTACTTC.

The chain joins TRBV6-1 to TRBJ1-5; no clear D gene. V was trimmed by 2 bases and J by 4 bases, leaving 18 bases between them. Germline V gene data show CDR1 as MNHNS and CDR2 as SASEGT. CDR3 length: 17 amino acids. CDR3: CASSESVGNTPNQPQHF. The CDR3 coding sequence is TGTGCCAGCAGTGAAAGTGTCGGTAATACACCGAATCAGCCCCAGCATTTT.

This clonotype has only a few counts. The chain couples TRBV12-3 or TRBV12-4 to TRBJ1-1; 7 nucleotides match TRBD1. With V trimmed by 3 bases and J by 5 bases, 9 bases remained unmatched. The CDR3 consists of 15 residues. The CDR3 DNA sequence: TGTGCCAGCAGTTTGGGACAGAGTGACGGGACTGAAGCTTTCTTT. Its translation: CASSLGQSDGTEAFF.

V gene TRBV2 combines with J gene TRBJ2-7; no reliable D call. CDR1 is SNHLY, CDR2 FYNNEI, per germline. Trimming stripped 8 bases from V and 3 bases from J, with 8 bases between. This CDR3 region has 11 residues. Here the CDR3 reads CASWADYEQYF. The CDR3 DNA follows: TGTGCCAGCTGGGCAGACTACGAGCAGTACTTC.

This clonotype was picked up many times. V gene TRBV12-3 or TRBV12-4 combines with J gene TRBJ1-2, with 11 bases fitting TRBD1. The CDR3 has 16 amino acids. Unmatched junction bases numbered 6, after V lost 4 bases and J lost 2 bases. The CDR3 spells CASSSTRDRGNYGYTF. The CDR3 bases are TGTGCCAGCAGTTCAACCCGGGACAGGGGGAACTATGGCTACACCTTC.

This clonotype was seen ten or more times. V gene TRBV6-1 combines with J gene TRBJ1-2; a possible D gene is TRBD1 (5 bases). V gave up 9 bases and J gave up 0 bases, with 20 bases separating them. Germline loops: CDR1 MNHNS, CDR2 SASEGT. There are 16 residues in the CDR3. CDR3: CASLHPRGATNYGYTF. Here the CDR3 DNA reads TGTGCCAGTCTCCATCCCCGGGGCGCCACTAACTATGGCTACACCTTC.

This clonotype has a single count. The chain combines TRBV2 with TRBJ2-4; D not certain. Germline V gives CDR1 SNHLY, CDR2 FYNNEI. This CDR3 has 16 amino acids. V dropped 2 bases and J dropped 0 bases, with 11 bases sitting between them. This CDR3 is CASSERRALAKNIQYF. In nucleotides, the CDR3 is TGTGCCAGCAGTGAACGTAGAGCACTAGCCAAAAACATTCAGTACTTC.

CDR3 DNA sequence: TGTGCCAGCAGTTACTCCTGGGCCTCCAATCAGCCCCAGCATTTT. It encodes CASSYSWASNQPQHF. The chain carries TRBV6-2 or TRBV6-3 and TRBJ1-5; D is uncertain. Trimming removed 0 bases from V and 3 bases from J, with 9 bases in between. This CDR3 spans 15 amino acids. Per the germline V gene, CDR1 is MNHEY and CDR2 is SVGEGT.

The J gene is TRBJ2-5, the V gene TRBV30; 8 nucleotides line up with TRBD2. This CDR3 region has 15 residues. Germline CDR1 and CDR2: GTSNPN and SVGIG (reference sequence). V dropped 3 bases and J dropped 3; count of bases not matched to a gene: 9. CDR3 coding DNA: TGTGCCTGGAGGTTCGGGGGGGCGGCAAAAGAGACCCAGTACTTC. Translation gives CAWRFGGAAKETQYF.

The J gene is TRBJ1-6, the V gene TRBV3-1; no clear D gene. The length of the CDR3 is 15 residues. V was trimmed by 0 bases and J by 6 bases, leaving 9 bases between them. Looked up from germline, CDR1 is LGHDT and CDR2 is YNNKEL (reference sequence). The CDR3 bases are TGTGCCAGCAGCCAAGAACTTACGGGTAATTCACCCCTCCACTTT. It encodes CASSQELTGNSPLHF.

This clonotype appeared a few times. This chain links TRBV6-1 with TRBJ1-2, with D maybe TRBD1 (5 bases). Germline CDR1 MNHNS, CDR2 SASEGT. The germline V and J ends were trimmed by 6 bases and 8 bases, with 22 bases remaining between them. The CDR3 runs 15 residues. The CDR3 nucleotides are TGTGCCAGCAGGAAAAGGGGACTCAAGCTCGGGGGCTACACCTTC. Protein product: CASRKRGLKLGGYTF.

This clonotype was seen many times. The chain uses TRBV6-1 and TRBJ1-1; D unresolved. CDR1 is MNHNS and CDR2 is SASEGT in the germline V gene. The CDR3 loop spans 13 amino acids. The ends were cut back, 3 bases at V and 3 bases at J, with 8 bases in the middle. The chain's CDR3 is CASSEPLDTEAFF. The DNA for the CDR3 is TGTGCCAGCAGTGAGCCACTCGACACTGAAGCTTTCTTT.

This clonotype was counted at least ten times. The chain joins TRBV28 to TRBJ2-2, with D maybe TRBD2 (5 bases). This CDR3 is built from 17 residues. The V and J ends lost 2 bases and 5 bases respectively, with 18 bases between them. CDR1 is MDHEN and CDR2 is SYDVKM in the germline V gene. In DNA, the CDR3 is TGTGCCAGCAGTTTAGTAAGACCCCGAACGGGAACCGGGGAGCTGTTTTTT. This sequence encodes CASSLVRPRTGTGELFF.

The chain combines TRBV15 with TRBJ1-5; D gene uncertain. The CDR3 is 14 amino acids. The germline V gene has CDR1 LNHNV and CDR2 YYDKDF (reference sequence). Deletions cut 1 base from V and 4 bases from J, with 8 bases between. The CDR3: CATSRAGPNQPQHF. The DNA for the CDR3 is TGTGCCACCAGCAGAGCCGGGCCGAATCAGCCCCAGCATTTT.

This clonotype was counted a few times. The rearrangement links TRBV15 to TRBJ2-2; weak D call: TRBD1 (6 bases). Trimming left V 0 bases short and J 5 bases short, with 16 bases between. CDR3 length: 17 amino acids. The germline V gene has CDR1 LNHNV and CDR2 YYDKDF (reference sequence). In DNA form, the CDR3 reads TGTGCCACCAGCAGAGATGAGTTCAGGGGTCCTACCGGGGAGCTGTTTTTT. This sequence encodes CATSRDEFRGPTGELFF.